The entry below gives a single T cell receptor (beta chain) sequence along with its context. Sequencing used immunoSEQ multiplex PCR; TCRdb keeps in-frame clones, though not all of them. This sample has roughly 250,000 clones, with approximately 83% found just once. Germline V lookup: CDR1 SGHTA, CDR2 FQGNSA. After removal of 5 bases from V and 1 base from J, the junction contained 3 bases not matched to a gene. The length of the CDR3 is 14 residues. These data belong to a study of blood T cell repertoires in COVID-19. Across the study: Acute-phase and convalescent COVID-19 samples originated in the United States, Italy and Spain.

Source material: peripheral blood. The V gene is TRBV7-2, the J gene TRBJ1-1, with 8 bases lining up with TRBD1. This clonotype was sampled from a woman aged 80 or older with acute or convalescent COVID-19. The CDR3 here is CASSQGTGNTEAFF. The CDR3, as DNA: TGTGCCAGCAGCCAAGGGACAGGGAACACTGAAGCTTTCTTT. Full variable domain (missing parts from reference TRBV7-2 and TRBJ1-1): GAGVSQSPSNKVTEKGKDVELRCDPISGHTALYWYRQSLGQGLEFLIYFQGNSAPDKSGLPSDRFSAERTGGSVSTLTIQRTQQEDSAVYLCASSQGTGNTEAFFGQGTRLTVV.